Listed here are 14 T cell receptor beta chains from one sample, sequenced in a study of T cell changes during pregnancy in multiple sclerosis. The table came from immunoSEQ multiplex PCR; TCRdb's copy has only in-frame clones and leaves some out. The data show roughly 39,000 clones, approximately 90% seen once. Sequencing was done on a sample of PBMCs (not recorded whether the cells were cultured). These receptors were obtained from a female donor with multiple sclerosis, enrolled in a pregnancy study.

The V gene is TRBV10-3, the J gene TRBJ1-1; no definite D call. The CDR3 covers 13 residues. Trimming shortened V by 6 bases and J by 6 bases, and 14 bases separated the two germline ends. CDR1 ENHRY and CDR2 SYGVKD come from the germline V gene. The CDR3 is CAIRETRRAEAFF. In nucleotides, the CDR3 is TGTGCCATCAGGGAGACAAGGAGGGCTGAAGCTTTCTTT.

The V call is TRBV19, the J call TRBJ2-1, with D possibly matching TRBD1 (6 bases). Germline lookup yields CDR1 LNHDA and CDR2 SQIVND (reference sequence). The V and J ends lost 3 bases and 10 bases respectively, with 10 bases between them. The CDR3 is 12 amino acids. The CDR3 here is CASSMDRPEQFF. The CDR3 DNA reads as TGTGCCAGTAGTATGGACAGACCAGAGCAGTTCTTC.

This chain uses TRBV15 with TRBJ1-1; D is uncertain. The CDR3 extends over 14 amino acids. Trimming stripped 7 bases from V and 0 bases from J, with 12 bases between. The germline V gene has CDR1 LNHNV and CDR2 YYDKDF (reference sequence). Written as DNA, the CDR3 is TGTGCCACCATAAGGCACAGCCTGAACACTGAAGCTTTCTTT. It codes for CATIRHSLNTEAFF.

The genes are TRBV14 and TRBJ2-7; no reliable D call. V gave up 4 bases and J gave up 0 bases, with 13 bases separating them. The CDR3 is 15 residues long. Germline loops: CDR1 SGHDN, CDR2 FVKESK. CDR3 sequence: CASSRGEADSYEQYF. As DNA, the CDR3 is TGTGCCAGCAGCCGCGGCGAGGCAGACTCCTACGAGCAGTACTTC. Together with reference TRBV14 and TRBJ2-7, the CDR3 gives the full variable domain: EAGVTQFPSHSVIEKGQTVTLRCDPISGHDNLYWYRRVMGKEIKFLLHFVKESKQDESGMPNNRFLAERTGGTYSTLKVQPAELEDSGVYFCASSRGEADSYEQYFGPGTRLTVT.

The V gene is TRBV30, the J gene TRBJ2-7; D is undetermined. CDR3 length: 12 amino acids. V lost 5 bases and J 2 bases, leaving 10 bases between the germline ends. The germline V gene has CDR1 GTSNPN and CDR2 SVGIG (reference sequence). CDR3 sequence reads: CAWGGRTYEQYF. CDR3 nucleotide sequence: TGTGCCTGGGGCGGTAGAACCTACGAGCAGTACTTC.

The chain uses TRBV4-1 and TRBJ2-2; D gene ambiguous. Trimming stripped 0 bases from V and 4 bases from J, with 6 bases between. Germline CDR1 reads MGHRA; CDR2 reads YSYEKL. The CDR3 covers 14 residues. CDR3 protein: CASSQDSSTGELFF. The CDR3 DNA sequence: TGCGCCAGCAGCCAAGATTCAAGCACCGGGGAGCTGTTTTTT.

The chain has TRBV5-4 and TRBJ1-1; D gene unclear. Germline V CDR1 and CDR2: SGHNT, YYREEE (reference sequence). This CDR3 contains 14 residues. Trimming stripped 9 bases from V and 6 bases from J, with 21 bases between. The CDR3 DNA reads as TGTGCCACCGCTCTTATCGGGAGGTCTCCTGAAGCTTTCTTT. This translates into CATALIGRSPEAFF.

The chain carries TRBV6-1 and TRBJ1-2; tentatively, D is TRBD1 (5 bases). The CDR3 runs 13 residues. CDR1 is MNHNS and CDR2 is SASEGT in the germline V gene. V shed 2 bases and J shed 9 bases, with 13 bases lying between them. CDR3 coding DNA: TGTGCCAGCAGTGAAATGGGGGGAGTGAGCTACACCTTC. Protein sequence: CASSEMGGVSYTF.

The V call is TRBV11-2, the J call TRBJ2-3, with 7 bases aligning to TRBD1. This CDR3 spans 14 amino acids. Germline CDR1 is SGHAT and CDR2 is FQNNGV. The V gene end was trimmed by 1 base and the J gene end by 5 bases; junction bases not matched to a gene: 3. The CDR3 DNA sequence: TGTGCCAGCAGCTTAGTGACAGGGAAAGATACGCAGTATTTT. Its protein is CASSLVTGKDTQYF.

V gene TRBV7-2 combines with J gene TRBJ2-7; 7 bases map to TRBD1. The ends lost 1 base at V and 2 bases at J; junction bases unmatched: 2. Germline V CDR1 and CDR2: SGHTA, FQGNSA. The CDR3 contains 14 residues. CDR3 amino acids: CASSLGGQTYEQYF. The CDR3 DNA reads TGTGCCAGCAGCTTAGGGGGACAGACCTACGAGCAGTACTTC.

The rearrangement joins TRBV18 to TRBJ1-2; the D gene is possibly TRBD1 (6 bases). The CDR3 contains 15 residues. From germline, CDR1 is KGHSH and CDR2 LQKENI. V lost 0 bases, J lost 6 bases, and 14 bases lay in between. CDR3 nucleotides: TGTGCCAGCTCACCACCGGGGACACTTGATCATGGCTACACCTTC. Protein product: CASSPPGTLDHGYTF.

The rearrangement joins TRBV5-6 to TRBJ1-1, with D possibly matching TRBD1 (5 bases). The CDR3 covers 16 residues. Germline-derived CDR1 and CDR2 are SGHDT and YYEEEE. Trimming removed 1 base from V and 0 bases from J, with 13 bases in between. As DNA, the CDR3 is TGTGCCAGCAGCTTGCCCCACCGGGGCGTGAACACTGAAGCTTTCTTT. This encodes CASSLPHRGVNTEAFF. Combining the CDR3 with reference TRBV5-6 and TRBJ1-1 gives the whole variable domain DAGVTQSPTHLIKTRGQQVTLRCSPKSGHDTVSWYQQALGQGPQFIFQYYEEEERQRGNFPDRFSGHQFPNYSSELNVNALLLGDSALYLCASSLPHRGVNTEAFFGQGTRLTVV.

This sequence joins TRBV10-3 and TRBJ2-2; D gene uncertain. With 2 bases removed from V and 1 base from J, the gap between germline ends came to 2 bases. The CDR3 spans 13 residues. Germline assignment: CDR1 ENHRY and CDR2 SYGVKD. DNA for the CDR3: TGTGCCATCAGTGAGGGGAACACCGGGGAGCTGTTTTTT. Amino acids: CAISEGNTGELFF.

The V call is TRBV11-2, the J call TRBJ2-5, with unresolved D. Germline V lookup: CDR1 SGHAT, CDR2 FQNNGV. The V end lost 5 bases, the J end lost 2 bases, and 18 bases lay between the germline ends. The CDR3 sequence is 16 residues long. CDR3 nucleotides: TGTGCCAGCAGCCCCCAAGGCGGATACCTTCAAGAGACCCAGTACTTC. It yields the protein CASSPQGGYLQETQYF.